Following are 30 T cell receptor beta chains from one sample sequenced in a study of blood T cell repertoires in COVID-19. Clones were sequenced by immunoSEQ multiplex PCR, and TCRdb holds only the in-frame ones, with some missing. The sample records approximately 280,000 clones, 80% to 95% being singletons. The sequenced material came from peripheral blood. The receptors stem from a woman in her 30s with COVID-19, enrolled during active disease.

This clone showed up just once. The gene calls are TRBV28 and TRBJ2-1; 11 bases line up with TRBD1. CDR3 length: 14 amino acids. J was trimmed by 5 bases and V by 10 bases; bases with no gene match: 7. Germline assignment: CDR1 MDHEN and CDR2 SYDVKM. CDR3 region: CATLDRGPNNEQFF. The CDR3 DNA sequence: TGTGCCACCTTGGACAGGGGGCCAAACAATGAGCAGTTCTTC.

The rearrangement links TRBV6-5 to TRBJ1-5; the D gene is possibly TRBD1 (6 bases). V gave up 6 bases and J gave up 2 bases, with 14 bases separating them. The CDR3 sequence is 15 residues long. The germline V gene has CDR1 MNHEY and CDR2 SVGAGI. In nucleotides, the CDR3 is TGTGCCAGCAGCCAGGGAGGGGGAGGCAATCAGCCCCAGCATTTT. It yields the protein CASSQGGGGNQPQHF.

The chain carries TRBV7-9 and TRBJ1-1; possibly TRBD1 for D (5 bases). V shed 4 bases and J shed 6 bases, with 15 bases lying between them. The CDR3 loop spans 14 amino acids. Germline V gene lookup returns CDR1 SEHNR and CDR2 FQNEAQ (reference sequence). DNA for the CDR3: TGTGCCAGCAGCTCCCCGGGCGGGACCCCTGAAGCTTTCTTT. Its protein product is CASSSPGGTPEAFF.

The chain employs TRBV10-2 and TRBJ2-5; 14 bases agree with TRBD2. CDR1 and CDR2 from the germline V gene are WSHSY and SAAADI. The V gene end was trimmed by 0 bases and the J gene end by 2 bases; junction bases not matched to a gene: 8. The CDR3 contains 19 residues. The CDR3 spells CASSESGLAGGIRQETQYF. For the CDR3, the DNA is TGCGCCAGCAGTGAGTCCGGACTAGCGGGAGGTATACGACAAGAGACCCAGTACTTC.

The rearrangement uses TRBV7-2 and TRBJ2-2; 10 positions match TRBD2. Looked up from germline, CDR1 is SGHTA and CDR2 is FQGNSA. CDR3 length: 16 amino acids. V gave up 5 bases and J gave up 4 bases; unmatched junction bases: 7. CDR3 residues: CASSPDSGRRTGELFF. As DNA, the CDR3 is TGTGCCAGCAGCCCAGATAGCGGGAGGCGCACCGGGGAGCTGTTTTTT. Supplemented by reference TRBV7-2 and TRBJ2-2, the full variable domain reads GAGVSQSPSNKVTEKGKDVELRCDPISGHTALYWYRQSLGQGLEFLIYFQGNSAPDKSGLPSDRFSAERTGGSVSTLTIQRTQQEDSAVYLCASSPDSGRRTGELFFGEGSRLTVL.

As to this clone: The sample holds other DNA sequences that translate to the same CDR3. The CDR3 DNA is TGTGCCAGCAGCCAGACAGGGGGCAATCAGCCCCAGCATTTT. It translates to CASSQTGGNQPQHF. The genes are TRBV28 and TRBJ1-5; 8 nucleotides match TRBD1. From germline, CDR1 is MDHEN and CDR2 SYDVKM. The ends lost 6 bases at V and 2 bases at J; junction bases unmatched: 3. The CDR3 loop spans 14 amino acids.

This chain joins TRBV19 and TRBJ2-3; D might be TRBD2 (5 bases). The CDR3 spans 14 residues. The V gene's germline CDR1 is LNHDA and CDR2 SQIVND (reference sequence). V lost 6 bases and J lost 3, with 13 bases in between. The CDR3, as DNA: TGTGCCAGTAGAGAGGGCCCTAATACAGATACGCAGTATTTT. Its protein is CASREGPNTDTQYF.

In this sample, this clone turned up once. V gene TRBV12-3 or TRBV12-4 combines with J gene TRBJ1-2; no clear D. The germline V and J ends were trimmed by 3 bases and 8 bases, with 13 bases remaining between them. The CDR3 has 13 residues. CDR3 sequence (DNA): TGTGCCAGCAGTTTTGGGCCTACCATGGGCTACACCTTC. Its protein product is CASSFGPTMGYTF.

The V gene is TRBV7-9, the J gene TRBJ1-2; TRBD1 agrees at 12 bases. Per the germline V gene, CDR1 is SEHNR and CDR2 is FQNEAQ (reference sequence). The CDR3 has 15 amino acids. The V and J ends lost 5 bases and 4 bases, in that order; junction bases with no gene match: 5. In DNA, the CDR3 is TGTGCCAGCAGCCAAAGGGACAGGGGGCTCTATGGCTACACCTTC. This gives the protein CASSQRDRGLYGYTF.

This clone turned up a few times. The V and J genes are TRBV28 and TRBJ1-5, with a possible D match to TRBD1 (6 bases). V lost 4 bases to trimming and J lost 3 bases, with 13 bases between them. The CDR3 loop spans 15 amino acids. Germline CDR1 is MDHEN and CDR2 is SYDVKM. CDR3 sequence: CASSSGQYFNQPQHF. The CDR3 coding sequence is TGTGCCAGCAGTTCTGGACAGTACTTCAATCAGCCCCAGCATTTT.

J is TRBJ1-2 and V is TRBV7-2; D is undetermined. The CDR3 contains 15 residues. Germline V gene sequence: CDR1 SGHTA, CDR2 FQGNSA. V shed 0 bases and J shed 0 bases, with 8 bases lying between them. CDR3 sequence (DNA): TGTGCCAGCAGCTTAGCTTTCCTTCCTAACTATGGCTACACCTTC. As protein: CASSLAFLPNYGYTF. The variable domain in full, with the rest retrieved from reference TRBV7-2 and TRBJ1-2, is GAGVSQSPSNKVTEKGKDVELRCDPISGHTALYWYRQSLGQGLEFLIYFQGNSAPDKSGLPSDRFSAERTGGSVSTLTIQRTQQEDSAVYLCASSLAFLPNYGYTFGSGTRLTVV.

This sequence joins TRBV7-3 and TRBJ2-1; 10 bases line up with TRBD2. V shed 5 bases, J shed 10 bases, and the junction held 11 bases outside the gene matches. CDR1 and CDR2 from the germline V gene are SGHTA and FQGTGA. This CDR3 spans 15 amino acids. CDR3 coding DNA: TGTGCCAGCAGCCCAGGAGCGGGAGGGCCTCAGGAGCAGTTCTTC. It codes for CASSPGAGGPQEQFF.

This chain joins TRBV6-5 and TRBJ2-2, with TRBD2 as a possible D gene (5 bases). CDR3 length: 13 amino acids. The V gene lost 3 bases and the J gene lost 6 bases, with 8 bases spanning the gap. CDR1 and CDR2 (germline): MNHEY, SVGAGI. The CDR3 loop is CASSYTSSGELFF. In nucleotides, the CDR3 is TGTGCCAGCAGTTATACTAGTTCCGGGGAGCTGTTTTTT.

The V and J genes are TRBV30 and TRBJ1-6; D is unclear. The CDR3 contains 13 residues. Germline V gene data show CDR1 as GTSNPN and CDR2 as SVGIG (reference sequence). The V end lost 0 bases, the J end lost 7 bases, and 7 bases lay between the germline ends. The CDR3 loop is CAWSVEGNSPLHF. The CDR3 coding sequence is TGTGCCTGGAGTGTGGAGGGCAATTCACCCCTCCACTTT.

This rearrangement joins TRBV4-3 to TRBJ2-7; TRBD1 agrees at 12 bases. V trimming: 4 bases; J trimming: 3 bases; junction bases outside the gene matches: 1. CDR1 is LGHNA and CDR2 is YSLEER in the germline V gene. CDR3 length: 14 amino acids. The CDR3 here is CASSRDRGHYEQYF. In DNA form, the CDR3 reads TGCGCCAGCAGCCGGGACAGGGGGCACTACGAGCAGTACTTC.

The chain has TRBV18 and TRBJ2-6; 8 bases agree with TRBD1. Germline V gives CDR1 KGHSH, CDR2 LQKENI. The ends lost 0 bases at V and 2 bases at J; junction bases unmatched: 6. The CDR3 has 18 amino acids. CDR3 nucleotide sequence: TGTGCCAGCTCACCACCGGTACAGGGGGATCCTGGGGCCAACGTCCTGACTTTC. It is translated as CASSPPVQGDPGANVLTF.

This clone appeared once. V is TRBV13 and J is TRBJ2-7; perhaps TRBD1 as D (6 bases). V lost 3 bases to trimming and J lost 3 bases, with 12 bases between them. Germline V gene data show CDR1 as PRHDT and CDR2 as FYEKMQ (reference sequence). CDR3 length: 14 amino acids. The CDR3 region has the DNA TGTGCCAGCAGCTTGAGGGACACCCTCTACGAGCAGTACTTC. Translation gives CASSLRDTLYEQYF.

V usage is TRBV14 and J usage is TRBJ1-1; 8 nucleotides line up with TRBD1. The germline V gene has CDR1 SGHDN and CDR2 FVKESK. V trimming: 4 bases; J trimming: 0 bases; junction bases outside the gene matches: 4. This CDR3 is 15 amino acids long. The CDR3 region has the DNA TGTGCCAGCAGCCCGACAGGGGACCTGAACACTGAAGCTTTCTTT. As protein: CASSPTGDLNTEAFF.

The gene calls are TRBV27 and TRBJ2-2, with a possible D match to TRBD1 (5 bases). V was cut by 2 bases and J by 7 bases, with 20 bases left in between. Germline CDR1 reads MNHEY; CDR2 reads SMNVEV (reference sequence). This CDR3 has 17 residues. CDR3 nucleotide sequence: TGTGCCAGCAGTTTAAGGTCAGGGCGAAAATTCGGCGGGGAGCTGTTTTTT. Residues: CASSLRSGRKFGGELFF.

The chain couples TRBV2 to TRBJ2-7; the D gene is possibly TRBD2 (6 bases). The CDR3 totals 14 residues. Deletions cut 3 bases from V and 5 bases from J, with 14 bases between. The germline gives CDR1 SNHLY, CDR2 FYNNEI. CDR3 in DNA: TGTGCCAGCAGTGACTCCGGGAGACTCAACGAGCAGTACTTC. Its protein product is CASSDSGRLNEQYF.

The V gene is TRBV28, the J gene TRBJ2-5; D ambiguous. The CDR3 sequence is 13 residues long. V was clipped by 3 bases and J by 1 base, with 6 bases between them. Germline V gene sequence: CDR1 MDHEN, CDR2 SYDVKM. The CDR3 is CASSFNFQETQYF. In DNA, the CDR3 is TGTGCCAGCAGTTTTAACTTCCAAGAGACCCAGTACTTC.

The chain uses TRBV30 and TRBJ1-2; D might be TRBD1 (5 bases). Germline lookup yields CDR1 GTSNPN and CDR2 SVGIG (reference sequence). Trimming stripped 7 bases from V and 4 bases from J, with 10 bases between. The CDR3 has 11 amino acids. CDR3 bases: TGTGCCTTTTCGACAGCCTATGGCTACACCTTC. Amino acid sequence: CAFSTAYGYTF.

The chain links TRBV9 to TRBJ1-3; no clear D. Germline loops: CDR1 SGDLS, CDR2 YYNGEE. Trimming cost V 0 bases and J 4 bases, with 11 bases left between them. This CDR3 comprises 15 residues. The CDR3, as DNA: TGTGCCAGCAGCGTAGGGTGGTTGAGAGGAAACACCATATATTTT. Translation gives CASSVGWLRGNTIYF.

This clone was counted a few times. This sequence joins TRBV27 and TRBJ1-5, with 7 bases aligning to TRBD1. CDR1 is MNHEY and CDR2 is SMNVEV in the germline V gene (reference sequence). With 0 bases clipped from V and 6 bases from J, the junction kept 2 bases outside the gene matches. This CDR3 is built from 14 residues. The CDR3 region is CASSLSTGIQPQHF. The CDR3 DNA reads TGTGCCAGCAGTTTATCGACAGGGATTCAGCCCCAGCATTTT.

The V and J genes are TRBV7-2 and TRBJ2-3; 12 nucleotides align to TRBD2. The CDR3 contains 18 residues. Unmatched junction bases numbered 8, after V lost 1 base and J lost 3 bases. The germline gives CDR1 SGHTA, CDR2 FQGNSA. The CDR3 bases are TGTGCCAGCAGCTTAGGCGGGGCTAGCGGGAGGGTTACAGATACGCAGTATTTT. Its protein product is CASSLGGASGRVTDTQYF.

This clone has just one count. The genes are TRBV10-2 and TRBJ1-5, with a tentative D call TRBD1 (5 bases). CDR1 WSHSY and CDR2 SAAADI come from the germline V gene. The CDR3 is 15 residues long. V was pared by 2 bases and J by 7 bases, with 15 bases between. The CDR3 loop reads CASSEGRGFRQPQHF. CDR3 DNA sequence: TGCGCCAGCAGTGAGGGAAGGGGCTTTAGGCAGCCCCAGCATTTT.

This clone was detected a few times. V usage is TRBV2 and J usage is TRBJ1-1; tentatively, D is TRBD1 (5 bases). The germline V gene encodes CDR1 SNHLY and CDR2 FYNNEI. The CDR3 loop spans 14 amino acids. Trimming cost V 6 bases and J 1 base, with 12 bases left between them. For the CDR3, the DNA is TGTGCCAGCAGACCCTCTACAGGGAACACTGAAGCTTTCTTT. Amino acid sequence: CASRPSTGNTEAFF.

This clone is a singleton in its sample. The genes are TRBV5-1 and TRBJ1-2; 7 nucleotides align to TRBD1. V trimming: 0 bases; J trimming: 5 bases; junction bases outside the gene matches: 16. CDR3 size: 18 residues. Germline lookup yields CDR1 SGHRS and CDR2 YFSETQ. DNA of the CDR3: TGCGCCAGCAGCTTGGCCGCGGAGGGGGCCTCCCGGGGATATGGCTACACCTTC. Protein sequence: CASSLAAEGASRGYGYTF.

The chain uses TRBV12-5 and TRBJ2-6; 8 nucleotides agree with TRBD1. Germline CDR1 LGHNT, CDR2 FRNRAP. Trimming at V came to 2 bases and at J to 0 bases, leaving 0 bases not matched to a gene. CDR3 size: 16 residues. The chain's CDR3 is CASGLTGGSGANVLTF. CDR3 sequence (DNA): TGTGCTAGTGGTTTGACAGGGGGCTCTGGGGCCAACGTCCTGACTTTC.

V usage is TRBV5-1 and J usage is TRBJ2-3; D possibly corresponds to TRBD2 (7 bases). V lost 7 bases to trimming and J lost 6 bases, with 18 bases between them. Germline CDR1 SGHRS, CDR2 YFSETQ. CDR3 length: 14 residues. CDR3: CASRPLGRGDTQYF. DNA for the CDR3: TGCGCCAGCCGCCCCCTGGGGAGGGGGGATACGCAGTATTTT.